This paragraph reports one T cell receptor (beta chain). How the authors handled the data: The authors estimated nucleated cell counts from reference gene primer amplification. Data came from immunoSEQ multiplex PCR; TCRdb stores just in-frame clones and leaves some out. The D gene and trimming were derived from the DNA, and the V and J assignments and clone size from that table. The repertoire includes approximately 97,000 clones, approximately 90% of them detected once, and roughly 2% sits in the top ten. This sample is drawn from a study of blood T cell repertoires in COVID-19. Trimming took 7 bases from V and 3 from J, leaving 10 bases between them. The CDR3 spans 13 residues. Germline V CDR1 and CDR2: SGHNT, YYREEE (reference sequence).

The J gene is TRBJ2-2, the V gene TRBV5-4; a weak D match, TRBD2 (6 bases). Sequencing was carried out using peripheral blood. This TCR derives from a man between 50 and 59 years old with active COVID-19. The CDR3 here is CASWRDDTGELFF. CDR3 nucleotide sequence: TGTGCCAGCTGGCGGGACGACACCGGGGAGCTGTTTTTT.